This entry lists 13 T cell receptor beta chains sequenced from one sample in a study of T cells after somatic rescue of genetic block. Here immunoSEQ multiplex PCR was the method, and the copy in TCRdb shows in-frame clones only, minus some. The repertoire has tens of thousands of clones, roughly 96% of them found once; the top ten carry 0.075% to 0.095%. Material for sequencing was peripheral blood mononuclear cells (PBMCs). The receptors shown here come from a child under two years old.

This chain connects TRBV7-9 to TRBJ2-1; 12 bases map to TRBD2. With 5 bases clipped from V and 6 bases from J, the junction kept 8 bases outside the gene matches. This CDR3 region has 16 residues. The germline V gene has CDR1 SEHNR and CDR2 FQNEAQ (reference sequence). The CDR3 nucleotides read TGTGCCAGCAGCGCCCGACTAGCGGGAGTGGCCAATGAGCAGTTCTTC. As protein: CASSARLAGVANEQFF. The complete variable domain, with remaining parts taken from reference TRBV7-9 and TRBJ2-1, reads DTGVSQNPRHKITKRGQNVTFRCDPISEHNRLYWYRQTLGQGPEFLTYFQNEAQLEKSRLLSDRFSAERPKGSFSTLEIQRTEQGDSAMYLCASSARLAGVANEQFFGPGTRLTVL.

This chain joins TRBV14 and TRBJ2-5; tentative D call: TRBD2 (5 bases). This CDR3 is built from 13 residues. Germline loops: CDR1 SGHDN, CDR2 FVKESK. The ends were cut back, 3 bases at V and 2 bases at J, with 7 bases in the middle. DNA for the CDR3: TGTGCCAGCAGCCAGAGGGATCAAGAGACCCAGTACTTC. Translating gives CASSQRDQETQYF.

This clone was found a few times. J is TRBJ1-1 and V is TRBV9; D is uncertain. CDR1 and CDR2 from the germline V gene are SGDLS and YYNGEE. The CDR3 is 13 amino acids. V was clipped by 0 bases and J by 0 bases, with 3 bases between them. This chain's CDR3 is CASSVAVNTEAFF. The CDR3 DNA reads TGTGCCAGCAGCGTAGCAGTGAACACTGAAGCTTTCTTT.

The chain uses TRBV27 and TRBJ2-1; 9 bases line up with TRBD2. This CDR3 has 20 amino acids. With V trimmed by 6 bases and J by 1 base, 19 bases remained unmatched. Germline V gene sequence: CDR1 MNHEY, CDR2 SMNVEV (reference sequence). CDR3 region: CASSSLVGVLAGKSYNEQFF. CDR3 bases: TGTGCCAGCAGCTCCCTGGTAGGCGTCCTAGCGGGGAAATCCTACAATGAGCAGTTCTTC.

The chain couples TRBV4-1 to TRBJ2-7, with a weak D call TRBD2 (5 bases). V lost 3 bases and J lost 3, with 12 bases in between. CDR3 size: 14 residues. Germline V gives CDR1 MGHRA, CDR2 YSYEKL. DNA of the CDR3: TGCGCCAGCAGCCAGATGACTGGACTCTACGAGCAGTACTTC. Protein sequence: CASSQMTGLYEQYF.

This chain connects TRBV6-6 to TRBJ1-5, with 9 bases that match TRBD1. V lost 6 bases, J lost 2 bases, and 8 bases stayed unmatched. The CDR3 contains 16 residues. CDR1 is MNHNY and CDR2 is SVGAGI in the germline V gene (reference sequence). The CDR3 DNA sequence: TGTGCCAGCAGAAAACAGGGGGCTAATGGCAATCAGCCCCAGCATTTT. This codes for CASRKQGANGNQPQHF.

V and J are TRBV28 and TRBJ1-2; 11 positions agree with TRBD1. V trimming: 3 bases; J trimming: 2 bases; junction bases outside the gene matches: 5. Germline V gene data show CDR1 as MDHEN and CDR2 as SYDVKM. The CDR3 is 16 residues long. CDR3 coding DNA: TGTGCCAGCAGTTTGCCTGGACAGGGGGCAAACTATGGCTACACCTTC. Protein product: CASSLPGQGANYGYTF.

The chain employs TRBV19 and TRBJ2-2; TRBD2 aligns across 7 bases. The CDR3 length is 13 residues. Trimming removed 4 bases from V and 5 bases from J; junction bases left unmatched: 1. Germline V gene data show CDR1 as LNHDA and CDR2 as SQIVND (reference sequence). The CDR3 spells CASSSSGTGELFF. The DNA for the CDR3 is TGTGCCAGTAGTAGTAGCGGGACCGGGGAGCTGTTTTTT. Supplemented by reference TRBV19 and TRBJ2-2, the full variable domain reads DGGITQSPKYLFRKEGQNVTLSCEQNLNHDAMYWYRQDPGQGLRLIYYSQIVNDFQKGDIAEGYSVSREKKESFPLTVTSAQKNPTAFYLCASSSSGTGELFFGEGSRLTVL.

This rearrangement joins TRBV7-2 to TRBJ2-3; TRBD2 agrees at 10 bases. V was clipped by 1 base and J by 2 bases; unmatched bases: 3. This CDR3 spans 16 amino acids. Germline V gives CDR1 SGHTA, CDR2 FQGNSA. The CDR3 coding sequence is TGTGCCAGCAGCTTAGACACTAGCGGGACCACAGATACGCAGTATTTT. Its protein is CASSLDTSGTTDTQYF.

This chain links TRBV25-1 with TRBJ2-1; 10 bases fit TRBD2. Losses at the gene ends were 4 bases for V and 4 bases for J; bases not matched to a gene: 13. The V gene's germline CDR1 is MGHDK and CDR2 SYGVNS. The CDR3 is 18 residues long. CDR3 region: CASSGGVAGGVLYNEQFF. The CDR3, as DNA: TGTGCCAGCAGTGGCGGGGTAGCGGGAGGAGTCCTGTACAATGAGCAGTTCTTC.

This clone occurred once. V and J are TRBV6-5 and TRBJ2-3; D is unresolved. Per the germline V gene, CDR1 is MNHEY and CDR2 is SVGAGI. This CDR3 contains 13 residues. Trimming cost V 2 bases and J 0 bases, with 3 bases left between them. CDR3 protein: CASSYDSTDTQYF. The DNA for the CDR3 is TGTGCCAGCAGTTACGACAGCACAGATACGCAGTATTTT.

The V gene is TRBV5-1, the J gene TRBJ1-2, with D uncertain. V was pared by 0 bases and J by 2 bases, with 5 bases between. The germline gives CDR1 SGHRS, CDR2 YFSETQ. The CDR3 runs 13 residues. CDR3 residues: CASSLDKNYGYTF. In nucleotides, the CDR3 is TGCGCCAGCAGCTTGGACAAAAACTATGGCTACACCTTC.

This chain joins TRBV7-9 and TRBJ1-5; the match to TRBD1 covers 12 bases. Germline values: CDR1 SEHNR, CDR2 FQNEAQ (reference sequence). After removal of 4 bases from V and 6 bases from J, the junction contained 4 bases not matched to a gene. The CDR3 consists of 15 residues. CDR3 loop: CASSYGTGGLQPQHF. The CDR3 DNA follows: TGTGCCAGCAGCTACGGGACAGGGGGCCTTCAGCCCCAGCATTTT.